The rows below give T cell receptor beta chains drawn from one sample of a study of blood T cell repertoires in COVID-19. TCRdb's table, derived via immunoSEQ multiplex PCR, lists solely in-frame clones and lacks some. The sample carries approximately 280,000 clones, around 90% recorded once. Sequencing was carried out using PBMCs or T cells enriched from blood (not recorded which). These receptors were collected from a woman younger than 35 with acute COVID-19. CDR3s include the opening cysteine and the closing phenylalanine or tryptophan. The D gene is left open where the match is weak. For some rows the clone size is stated as once, few or many, or as a class when expanded; others skip it.

D gene: .; V gene: TRBV7-9; clone size: .; J gene: TRBJ1-5; CDR3 length: 14; CDR3 DNA: TGTGCCAGCAGCTTTTCAGGGCGAAATCAGCCCCAGCATTTT; CDR3 protein: CASSFSGRNQPQHF
D gene: .; V gene: TRBV4-1; clone size: .; J gene: TRBJ1-1; CDR3 length: 18; CDR3 DNA: TGCGCCAGCAGCTACCAGAGCAGGGGCCCGAGCGGGAACACTGAAGCTTTCTTT; CDR3 protein: CASSYQSRGPSGNTEAFF
D gene: .; V gene: TRBV14; clone size: .; J gene: TRBJ1-1; CDR3 length: 14; CDR3 DNA: TGTGCCAGCAGTCAGGCAGGGATGAACACTGAAGCTTTCTTT; CDR3 protein: CASSQAGMNTEAFF
D gene: .; V gene: TRBV11-2; clone size: .; J gene: TRBJ2-3; CDR3 length: 16; CDR3 DNA: TGTGCCAGCAGCTTAGTTTCAGCGTTCGACACAGATACGCAGTATTTT; CDR3 protein: CASSLVSAFDTDTQYF
D gene: TRBD1; V gene: TRBV5-4; clone size: .; J gene: TRBJ1-2; CDR3 length: 14; CDR3 DNA: TGTGCCAGCAGCCTAGACAGGGGGACGGGCGGCTACACCTTC; CDR3 protein: CASSLDRGTGGYTF
D gene: .; V gene: TRBV29-1; clone size: few; J gene: TRBJ2-1; CDR3 length: 15; CDR3 DNA: TGCAGCGTTGAATTAGGAGGAGGCCGGGGGAATGAGCAGTTCTTC; CDR3 protein: CSVELGGGRGNEQFF
D gene: .; V gene: TRBV6-5; clone size: .; J gene: TRBJ1-2; CDR3 length: 14; CDR3 DNA: TGTGCCAGCAGTTATCAAATCGGGGGGGGAGGCTACACCTTC; CDR3 protein: CASSYQIGGGGYTF
D gene: .; V gene: TRBV5-5; clone size: .; J gene: TRBJ1-2; CDR3 length: 14; CDR3 DNA: TGTGCCAGCAGCTTGCATGCGACACCCTATGGCTACACCTTC; CDR3 protein: CASSLHATPYGYTF
D gene: .; V gene: TRBV21-1; clone size: .; J gene: TRBJ1-1; CDR3 length: 17; CDR3 DNA: TGTGCCAGCAGCACCCGGGACAGGAGGGCCTTTAACACTGAAGCTTTCTTT; CDR3 protein: CASSTRDRRAFNTEAFF
D gene: .; V gene: TRBV14; clone size: .; J gene: TRBJ1-5; CDR3 length: 12; CDR3 DNA: TGTGCCAGCAGCCATGCGAGGCAGCCCCAGCATTTT; CDR3 protein: CASSHARQPQHF
D gene: .; V gene: TRBV5-1; clone size: .; J gene: TRBJ1-6; CDR3 length: 15; CDR3 DNA: TGCGCCAGCAGGGACCAACAGGACTATAATTCACCCCTCCACTTT; CDR3 protein: CASRDQQDYNSPLHF
D gene: .; V gene: TRBV11-2; clone size: .; J gene: TRBJ2-7; CDR3 length: 14; CDR3 DNA: TGTGCCAGCAGCTTAAGTCCCAGTTCCTACGAGCAGTACTTC; CDR3 protein: CASSLSPSSYEQYF
D gene: TRBD1; V gene: TRBV6-2/TRBV6-3; clone size: few; J gene: TRBJ2-7; CDR3 length: 14; CDR3 DNA: TGTGCCAGCAGTCACCCCCGGGACAGCAACGAGCAGTACTTC; CDR3 protein: CASSHPRDSNEQYF
D gene: .; V gene: TRBV18; clone size: .; J gene: TRBJ1-3; CDR3 length: 14; CDR3 DNA: TGTGCCAGCTCACCTCAGCGCTCTGGAAACACCATATATTTT; CDR3 protein: CASSPQRSGNTIYF
D gene: .; V gene: TRBV27; clone size: .; J gene: TRBJ2-7; CDR3 length: 15; CDR3 DNA: TGTGCCAGCAGTTTAGGAGTAGCGGCTTGGGGGGAGCAGTACTTC; CDR3 protein: CASSLGVAAWGEQYF
D gene: TRBD2; V gene: TRBV3-1/TRBV3-2; clone size: .; J gene: TRBJ2-2; CDR3 length: 16; CDR3 DNA: TGTGCCAGCAGCTTACTAGCGGGGGCGGGAACCGGGGAGCTGTTTTTT; CDR3 protein: CASSLLAGAGTGELFF
D gene: .; V gene: TRBV7-3; clone size: .; J gene: TRBJ2-1; CDR3 length: 15; CDR3 DNA: TGTGCCAGCAGCTTAAACCTAGCTCGGTACAATGAGCAGTTCTTC; CDR3 protein: CASSLNLARYNEQFF
D gene: TRBD1; V gene: TRBV2; clone size: once; J gene: TRBJ1-4; CDR3 length: 15; CDR3 DNA: TGTGCCAGCAGTGCTCAACAGGGGGATAATGAAAAACTGTTTTTT; CDR3 protein: CASSAQQGDNEKLFF
D gene: .; V gene: TRBV11-2; clone size: .; J gene: TRBJ1-1; CDR3 length: 15; CDR3 DNA: TGTGCCAGCAGCTTAGTCCGGGGGACGAACACTGAAGCTTTCTTT; CDR3 protein: CASSLVRGTNTEAFF
D gene: .; V gene: TRBV7-8; clone size: .; J gene: TRBJ1-5; CDR3 length: 12; CDR3 DNA: TGTGCCAGCAGCACCCTGGGCCAGCCCCAGCATTTT; CDR3 protein: CASSTLGQPQHF
D gene: TRBD1; V gene: TRBV2; clone size: .; J gene: TRBJ2-7; CDR3 length: 14; CDR3 DNA: TGTGCCAGCAGAGCACAGGGGGTGGCCTACGAGCAGTACTTC; CDR3 protein: CASRAQGVAYEQYF
D gene: .; V gene: TRBV19; clone size: .; J gene: TRBJ2-7; CDR3 length: 14; CDR3 DNA: TGTGCCAGTAGTATAGGACGGGATCTGAACGAGCAGTACTTC; CDR3 protein: CASSIGRDLNEQYF
D gene: TRBD2; V gene: TRBV11-2; clone size: .; J gene: TRBJ2-7; CDR3 length: 14; CDR3 DNA: TGTGCCAGCAGCCCGACTAGCGGGATTTTGGAGCAGTACTTC; CDR3 protein: CASSPTSGILEQYF
D gene: .; V gene: TRBV4-3; clone size: .; J gene: TRBJ2-6; CDR3 length: 19; CDR3 DNA: TGCGCCAGCAGCCAAAATTGGGCAGGGGTAGCCTCTGGGGCCAACGTCCTGACTTTC; CDR3 protein: CASSQNWAGVASGANVLTF
D gene: .; V gene: TRBV4-1; clone size: .; J gene: TRBJ2-1; CDR3 length: 13; CDR3 DNA: TGCGCCAGCAGCCAGCTACGCGGCGATGAGCAGTTCTTC; CDR3 protein: CASSQLRGDEQFF
D gene: .; V gene: TRBV9; clone size: .; J gene: TRBJ1-6; CDR3 length: 14; CDR3 DNA: TGTGCCAGCAGCGTAGCTGAGCTTAATTCACCCCTCCACTTT; CDR3 protein: CASSVAELNSPLHF
D gene: TRBD2; V gene: TRBV18; clone size: .; J gene: TRBJ2-1; CDR3 length: 17; CDR3 DNA: TGTGCCAGCTCACCACCCCTAGCGGGGCTCTCGAAGAATGAGCAGTTCTTC; CDR3 protein: CASSPPLAGLSKNEQFF
D gene: .; V gene: TRBV2; clone size: .; J gene: TRBJ2-1; CDR3 length: 24; CDR3 DNA: TGTGCCAGCCAAAAAGCCCCGGGACAGGGGGCTATGATGACTAGCGGGAGAGTTTACAATGAGCAGTTCTTC; CDR3 protein: CASQKAPGQGAMMTSGRVYNEQFF
D gene: .; V gene: TRBV11-2; clone size: .; J gene: TRBJ1-3; CDR3 length: 16; CDR3 DNA: TGTGCCAGCAGTCCTTCCGATACTATCTCTGGAAACACCATATATTTT; CDR3 protein: CASSPSDTISGNTIYF
D gene: TRBD2; V gene: TRBV11-3; clone size: .; J gene: TRBJ2-3; CDR3 length: 17; CDR3 DNA: TGTGCCAGCAGCTTAACGGGAGGGCGGCCTCCCACAGATACGCAGTATTTT; CDR3 protein: CASSLTGGRPPTDTQYF
D gene: .; V gene: TRBV6-5; clone size: .; J gene: TRBJ2-6; CDR3 length: 15; CDR3 DNA: TGTGCCAGCGCCGGGGTAGACTCTGGGGCCAACGTCCTGACTTTC; CDR3 protein: CASAGVDSGANVLTF
D gene: .; V gene: TRBV19; clone size: .; J gene: TRBJ2-3; CDR3 length: 18; CDR3 DNA: TGTGCCAGTAGCCCCGGGACAAGGGCCCCTACTAGCACAGATACGCAGTATTTT; CDR3 protein: CASSPGTRAPTSTDTQYF
D gene: TRBD1; V gene: TRBV28; clone size: .; J gene: TRBJ1-1; CDR3 length: 15; CDR3 DNA: TGTGCCAGCAGTTGGGCCGGGACAGGGGGCGTCAGGGCTTTCTTT; CDR3 protein: CASSWAGTGGVRAFF
D gene: .; V gene: TRBV19; clone size: .; J gene: TRBJ1-3; CDR3 length: 16; CDR3 DNA: TGTGCCAGTAGTTCAGATCATACGGGACTGGGAAACACCATATATTTT; CDR3 protein: CASSSDHTGLGNTIYF
D gene: TRBD2; V gene: TRBV4-2; clone size: .; J gene: TRBJ2-3; CDR3 length: 17; CDR3 DNA: TGTGCCAGCAGCCAAGCGGAGGCTAGCGGGGGCATGGATACGCAGTATTTT; CDR3 protein: CASSQAEASGGMDTQYF
D gene: .; V gene: TRBV3-1/TRBV3-2; clone size: .; J gene: TRBJ1-2; CDR3 length: 12; CDR3 DNA: TGTGCCAGCAGCCAAGGTACTGTTGGCTACACCTTC; CDR3 protein: CASSQGTVGYTF
D gene: .; V gene: TRBV10-3; clone size: once; J gene: TRBJ2-5; CDR3 length: 15; CDR3 DNA: TGTGCCACCGCTCTAAGGGAGGTCACAACAGAGACCCAGTACTTC; CDR3 protein: CATALREVTTETQYF
D gene: TRBD2; V gene: TRBV2; clone size: .; J gene: TRBJ2-7; CDR3 length: 16; CDR3 DNA: TGTGCCAGCACCCTGGGCCCGGGACTAGCGGGAGAAGAGCAGTACTTC; CDR3 protein: CASTLGPGLAGEEQYF
D gene: TRBD2; V gene: TRBV7-3; clone size: .; J gene: TRBJ2-3; CDR3 length: 16; CDR3 DNA: TGTGCCAGCAGCCCGGGGACTAGCCTTAGCACAGATACGCAGTATTTT; CDR3 protein: CASSPGTSLSTDTQYF
D gene: .; V gene: TRBV7-8; clone size: few; J gene: TRBJ1-4; CDR3 length: 14; CDR3 DNA: TGTGCCAGCAGCCCCAGGGGCGTCGAGGAAAAACTGTTTTTT; CDR3 protein: CASSPRGVEEKLFF
D gene: .; V gene: TRBV14; clone size: .; J gene: TRBJ1-1; CDR3 length: 14; CDR3 DNA: TGTGCCAGCAGCCAGGCAGGCATGAACACTGAAGCTTTCTTT; CDR3 protein: CASSQAGMNTEAFF
D gene: .; V gene: TRBV4-1; clone size: .; J gene: TRBJ2-3; CDR3 length: 13; CDR3 DNA: TGCGCCAGCCAGAAGGGGCAAACAGATACGCAGTATTTT; CDR3 protein: CASQKGQTDTQYF
D gene: .; V gene: TRBV7-6; clone size: once; J gene: TRBJ2-7; CDR3 length: 17; CDR3 DNA: TGTGCCAGCAGCTTACGGGGGGAGACAGGCCTACCCTACGAGCAGTACTTC; CDR3 protein: CASSLRGETGLPYEQYF
D gene: .; V gene: TRBV18; clone size: .; J gene: TRBJ1-1; CDR3 length: 12; CDR3 DNA: TGTGCCAGCTCAACCGGCGGGATCGGAGCTTTCTTT; CDR3 protein: CASSTGGIGAFF
D gene: .; V gene: TRBV6-5; clone size: .; J gene: TRBJ1-1; CDR3 length: 13; CDR3 DNA: TGTGCCAGCAGAACACAGGGGAACACTGAAGCTTTCTTT; CDR3 protein: CASRTQGNTEAFF
D gene: TRBD1; V gene: TRBV2; clone size: .; J gene: TRBJ1-4; CDR3 length: 15; CDR3 DNA: TGTGCCAGCAGGATAACCTCGACAGGGCTTGAAAAACTGTTTTTT; CDR3 protein: CASRITSTGLEKLFF
D gene: .; V gene: TRBV28; clone size: .; J gene: TRBJ1-2; CDR3 length: 16; CDR3 DNA: TGTGCCAGCGGCCCTGTTGAGGGGGGGGGCACCTATGGCTACACCTTC; CDR3 protein: CASGPVEGGGTYGYTF
D gene: .; V gene: TRBV27; clone size: few; J gene: TRBJ1-6; CDR3 length: 14; CDR3 DNA: TGTGCCAGCAGTTTCTTACAATCGGGTTCACCCCTCCACTTT; CDR3 protein: CASSFLQSGSPLHF
D gene: .; V gene: TRBV19; clone size: .; J gene: TRBJ1-1; CDR3 length: 14; CDR3 DNA: TGTGCCAGTAGAGACAGTTCGAAGGGTACTGAAGCTTTCTTT; CDR3 protein: CASRDSSKGTEAFF
D gene: .; V gene: TRBV5-6; clone size: .; J gene: TRBJ2-7; CDR3 length: 13; CDR3 DNA: TGTGCCAGCAGCCCCGGGAGAAGGTACGAGCAGTACTTC; CDR3 protein: CASSPGRRYEQYF
D gene: .; V gene: TRBV2; clone size: .; J gene: TRBJ1-6; CDR3 length: 12; CDR3 DNA: TGTGCCAGCAGTGTCCCGAATTCACCCCTCCACTTT; CDR3 protein: CASSVPNSPLHF
D gene: .; V gene: TRBV6-5; clone size: .; J gene: TRBJ1-1; CDR3 length: 15; CDR3 DNA: TGTGCCAGCAGTTACTCGAGGCAGGGTGACACTGAAGCTTTCTTT; CDR3 protein: CASSYSRQGDTEAFF
D gene: TRBD2; V gene: TRBV28; clone size: .; J gene: TRBJ2-1; CDR3 length: 15; CDR3 DNA: TGTGCCAGCAGGGAAGGGACTAGCTCTCCACGTGAGCAGTTCTTC; CDR3 protein: CASREGTSSPREQFF